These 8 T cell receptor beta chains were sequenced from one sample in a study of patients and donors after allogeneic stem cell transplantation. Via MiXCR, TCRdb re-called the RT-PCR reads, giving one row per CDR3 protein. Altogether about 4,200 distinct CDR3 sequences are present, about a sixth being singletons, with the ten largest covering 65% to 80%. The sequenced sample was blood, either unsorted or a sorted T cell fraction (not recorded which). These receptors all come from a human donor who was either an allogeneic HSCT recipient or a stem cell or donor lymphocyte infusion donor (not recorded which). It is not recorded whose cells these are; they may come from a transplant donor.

The CDR3 loop is CASSRQGATDTQYF. For the CDR3, the DNA is TGTGCCAGCTCACGACAGGGGGCAACAGATACGCAGTATTTT. The gene calls are TRBV18 and TRBJ2-3, with TRBD1 matching 10 bases. The germline gives CDR1 KGHSH, CDR2 LQKENI. The CDR3 consists of 14 residues. V gave up 4 bases and J gave up 3 bases; unmatched junction bases: 1.

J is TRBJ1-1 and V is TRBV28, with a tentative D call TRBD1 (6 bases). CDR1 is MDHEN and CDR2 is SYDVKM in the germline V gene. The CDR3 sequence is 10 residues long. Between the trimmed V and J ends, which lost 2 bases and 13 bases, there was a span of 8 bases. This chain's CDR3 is CASSLRGVFF. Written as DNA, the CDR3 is TGTGCCAGCAGTTTAAGGGGGGTTTTCTTT.

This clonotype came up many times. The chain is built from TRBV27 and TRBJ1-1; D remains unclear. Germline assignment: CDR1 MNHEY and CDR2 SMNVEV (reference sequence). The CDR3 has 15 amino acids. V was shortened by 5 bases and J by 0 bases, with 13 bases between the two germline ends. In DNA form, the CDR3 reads TGTGCCAGCAGTCCCCTGGGATTTATGAACACTGAAGCTTTCTTT. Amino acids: CASSPLGFMNTEAFF.

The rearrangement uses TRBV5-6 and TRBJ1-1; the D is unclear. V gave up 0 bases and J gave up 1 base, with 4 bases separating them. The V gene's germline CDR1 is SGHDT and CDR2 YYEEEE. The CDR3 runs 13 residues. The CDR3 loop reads CASSLVANTEAFF. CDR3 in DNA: TGTGCCAGCAGCTTGGTAGCGAACACTGAAGCTTTCTTT.

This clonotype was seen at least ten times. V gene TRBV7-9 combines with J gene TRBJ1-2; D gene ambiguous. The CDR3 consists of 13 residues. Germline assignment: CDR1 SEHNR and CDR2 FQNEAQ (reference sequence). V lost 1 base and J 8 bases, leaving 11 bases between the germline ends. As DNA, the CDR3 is TGTGCCAGCAGCTTAGATCAGGTGGTCGGCTACACCTTC. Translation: CASSLDQVVGYTF.

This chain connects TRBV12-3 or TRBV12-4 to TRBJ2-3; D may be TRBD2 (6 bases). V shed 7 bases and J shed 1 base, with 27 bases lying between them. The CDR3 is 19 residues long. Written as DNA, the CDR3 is TGTGCCAGCAACTATCTCACCGCCGGGAGACTTACTGGCACAGATACGCAGTATTTT. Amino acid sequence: CASNYLTAGRLTGTDTQYF.

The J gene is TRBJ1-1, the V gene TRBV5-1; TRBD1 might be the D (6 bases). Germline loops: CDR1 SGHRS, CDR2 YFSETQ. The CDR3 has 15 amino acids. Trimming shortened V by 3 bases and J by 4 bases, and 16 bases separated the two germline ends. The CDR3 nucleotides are TGCGCCAGCAGCTCCCTCCGGGGGCTAATCACTGAAGCTTTCTTT. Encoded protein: CASSSLRGLITEAFF.

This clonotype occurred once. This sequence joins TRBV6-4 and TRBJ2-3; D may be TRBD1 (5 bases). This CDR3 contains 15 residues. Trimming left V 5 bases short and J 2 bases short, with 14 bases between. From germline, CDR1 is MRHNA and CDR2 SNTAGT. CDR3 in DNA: TGTGCCAGCAGTAACCAGGGCACTAACACAGATACGCAGTATTTT. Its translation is CASSNQGTNTDTQYF.